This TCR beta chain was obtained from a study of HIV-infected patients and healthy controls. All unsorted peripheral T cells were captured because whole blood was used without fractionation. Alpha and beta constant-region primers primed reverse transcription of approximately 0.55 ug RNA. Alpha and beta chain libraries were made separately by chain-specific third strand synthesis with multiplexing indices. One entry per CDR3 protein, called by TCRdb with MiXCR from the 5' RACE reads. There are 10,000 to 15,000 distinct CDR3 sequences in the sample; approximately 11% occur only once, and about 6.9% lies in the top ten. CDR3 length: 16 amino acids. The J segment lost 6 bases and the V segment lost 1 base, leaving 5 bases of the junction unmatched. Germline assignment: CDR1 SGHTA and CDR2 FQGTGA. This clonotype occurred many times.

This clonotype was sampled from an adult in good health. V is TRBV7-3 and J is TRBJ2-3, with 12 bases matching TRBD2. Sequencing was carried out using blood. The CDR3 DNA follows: TGTGCCAGCAGCTTAAACCTAGCGGGAGGGTATGATACGCAGTATTTT. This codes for CASSLNLAGGYDTQYF.